This T cell receptor beta chain was profiled in a study of blood T cell repertoires in COVID-19 (TCRdb year 2020). At the level of the whole study: Samples from collaborators originated in the United States, Italy and Spain and spanned both the acute and convalescent phases of COVID-19. Nearly every sample came with metadata listing a de-identified subject ID, COVID-19 status, age in years and sex. The prospective study material was composed of cDNA or gDNA derived from T cells, B-cell-depleted T cells, or PBMCs. Samples came from the ongoing ImmuneRACE study (first 160 participants) plus 1,254 subjects from 6 global collaborators. Deeply sampled blood TCRbeta repertoires from subjects exposed to, actively infected with, or recovered from COVID-19 were included in the dataset. The repertoires were released in a freely available public database intended as a resource for research on the immune response to SARS-CoV-2. HLA class I and class II types, where available, came from metadata supplied by the sample provider rather than from assay-based typing.

The immunoSEQ Assay, a bias-controlled multiplex PCR, was used to amplify TCRbeta CDR3 regions from genomic DNA. The authors' analysis ran thus. Within the assay, amplification of reference gene primers was used to estimate how many nucleated cells each sample contained. To quantify the absolute abundance of each unique TCRbeta CDR3 rearrangement, sequence reads were collapsed and filtered. For each sample, productive Simpson clonality was calculated by taking the square root of Simpson's diversity index across productive rearrangements. This immuneACCESS table, as held by TCRdb, lists in-frame sequences with V and J called but not all clones. Of the missing ones, under half trace to an unresolved V gene in checked studies; the others have no known cause. V, J and clone size reflect that table, while D and trimming were determined from the DNA. The table for this sample lists some 75,000 clones; 80% to 95% of them were counted only once. The ten largest clones take up about 7% of the sample.

The collaborating institutions used their own protocols to collect whole blood in K2EDTA tubes. For TCRbeta analysis, collaborators shipped samples in one of three forms: frozen whole blood, isolated PBMCs, or DNA extracted from either of those sample types. Details on this clone: Its antigen has not been determined. No much larger clone is present one base from it, and per-base qualities are unavailable.

The paper's findings and limits, for the study overall: Clinical and demographic metadata were provided uncurated, with the amount varying by source and participant.

Sequencing was carried out using peripheral blood. The receptor was derived from a human donor in a cohort sampled during active COVID-19.

The CDR3 here reads CASSYRQGVGTEAFF. The nucleotides are TGTGCCAGCAGTTACAGACAGGGTGTAGGGACTGAAGCTTTCTTT. The sequence is built from TRBV6-6 and TRBJ1-1, with 7 middle bases fitting TRBD1. CDR1 and CDR2 (MNHNY, SVGAGI) derive from the germline V gene (reference sequence). Unmatched junction bases come to 8, with V trimmed by 2 bases and J by 5 bases. From its cysteine to its phenylalanine, the CDR3 spans 15 amino acids. Of the read, only the CDR3 DNA is kept; its 45 bases are in frame from base 1.